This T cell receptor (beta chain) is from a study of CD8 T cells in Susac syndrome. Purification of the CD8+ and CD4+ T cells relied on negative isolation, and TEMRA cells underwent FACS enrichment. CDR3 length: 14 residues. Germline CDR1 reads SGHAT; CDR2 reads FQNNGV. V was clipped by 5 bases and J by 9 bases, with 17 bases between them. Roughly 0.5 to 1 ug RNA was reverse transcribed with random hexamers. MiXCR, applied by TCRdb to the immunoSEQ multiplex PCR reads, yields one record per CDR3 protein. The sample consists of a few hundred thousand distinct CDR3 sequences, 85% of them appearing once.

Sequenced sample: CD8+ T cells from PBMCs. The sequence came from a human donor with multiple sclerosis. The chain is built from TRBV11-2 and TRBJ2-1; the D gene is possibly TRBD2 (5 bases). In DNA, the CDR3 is TGTGCCAGCAGCCAGCTATCCTCGGCGGGTGAGCAGTTCTTC. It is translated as CASSQLSSAGEQFF.